The following is a T cell receptor beta chain sequence with its context. The record originates from a study of blood T cell repertoires in COVID-19. Study overall: Researchers got acute and convalescent COVID-19 samples from the United States, Italy and Spain. PBMCs, B-cell-depleted T cells, or T cells provided the cDNA or gDNA that made up the material.

Clones were read by immunoSEQ multiplex PCR, and TCRdb kept only the in-frame ones, dropping some. The data contain more than 200,000 clones, 80% to 90% of them singletons. Germline V lookup: CDR1 MGHDK, CDR2 SYGVNS. This CDR3 has 13 residues. With 6 bases clipped from V and 0 bases from J, the junction kept 2 bases outside the gene matches. This clonotype was sampled from a man aged 60 to 75 with acute or convalescent COVID-19. Sequences were obtained from peripheral blood. The J gene is TRBJ2-7, the V gene TRBV25-1; TRBD2 matches at 7 bases. The CDR3 coding sequence is TGTGCCAGCAGAGCGGGAAACTCCTACGAGCAGTACTTC. The encoded protein is CASRAGNSYEQYF.